This T cell receptor beta chain originates from a study of T cell clonality in common variable immunodeficiency. Germline assignment: CDR1 KGHSH and CDR2 LQKENI. The CDR3 is 17 residues long. About this clone: The read terminates 3 residues before the CDR3 end, so the remaining end is supplied by the germline J gene.

Only in-frame clones appear in the TCRdb table, and some are missing; sequencing was by immunoSEQ multiplex PCR. The sample presents fewer than 40,000 clones, none singletons. The TCR originated in a person aged 18 to 70 in good health. The chain joins TRBV18 to TRBJ2-2; 9 bases are shared with TRBD1. The sequenced material came from peripheral blood mononuclear cells. The CDR3 DNA, read in part, is TGTGCCAGCTCACCCTTGGACAGGGGACGTGATAATGAAAAG. It specifies CASSPLDRGRDNEK. The whole CDR3 region reads CASSPLDRGRDNEKLFF.